Shown below are 31 T cell receptor beta chains from a single sample sequenced in a study of shared clonotypes between healthy human individuals (dated by TCRdb to the early 2020s). Library preparation employed the immunoSEQ multiplex PCR assay. Drawn from immuneACCESS, this table holds only the in-frame rearrangements with V and J called that TCRdb kept. Clones are partly lost; checked studies trace under half to an unresolved V gene and leave the rest unexplained. This sample lists roughly 76,000 clones; under 65% were detected once. Around 50% of the sample lies in the top ten. The sample was memory CD8+ T cells sorted from blood. Taken with the paper, the label for cell subset or site translates to: CD45RO+ cells pooled with CCR7-negative TemRA cells. The receptors were sampled from a man aged 25 to 40 in good health.

To note about this clone: It differs at one base from a far larger clone, so likely a read error. The chain combines TRBV9 with TRBJ2-3; D ambiguous. CDR1 SGDLS and CDR2 YYNGEE come from the germline V gene. The CDR3 is made up of 13 amino acids. Here the CDR3 DNA reads TGTGCCAGCAGCGTAGCAGACACAAATACGCAGTATTTT. This translates into CASSVADTNTQYF.

The chain recombines TRBV15 with TRBJ2-1; D is perhaps TRBD1 or TRBD2 (5 bases each). Trimming took off 9 bases at V and 1 base at J, with 13 bases between the two ends. Germline lookup yields CDR1 LNHNV and CDR2 YYDKDF (reference sequence). CDR3 length: 14 amino acids. Here the CDR3 reads CATKRDLSYNEQFF. The CDR3 DNA sequence: TGTGCCACAAAACGGGACCTTTCCTACAATGAGCAGTTCTTC.

This clone was found once. The V gene is TRBV9, the J gene TRBJ2-3; possibly TRBD2 for D (6 bases). The CDR3 loop spans 15 amino acids. The V and J ends lost 0 bases and 2 bases respectively, with 10 bases between them. CDR1 and CDR2 (germline): SGDLS, YYNGEE. In DNA, the CDR3 is TGTGCCAGCAGCGTAGCTGAACTAGCCACAGATACGCAGTATTTT. It yields the protein CASSVAELATDTQYF.

This clone appeared a few times. The chain links TRBV2 to TRBJ2-7; 8 nucleotides agree with TRBD1. Germline trimming cut 3 bases from V and 1 base from J; bases unmatched to any gene: 2. This CDR3 has 14 residues. Per the germline V gene, CDR1 is SNHLY and CDR2 is FYNNEI. As DNA, the CDR3 is TGTGCCAGCAGTGATGGACAGGGTTCCTACGAGCAGTACTTC. Translated: CASSDGQGSYEQYF.

V usage is TRBV14 and J usage is TRBJ2-1; no clear D gene. Trimming removed 1 base at V and 6 bases at J, with 1 base between. This CDR3 has 11 residues. The germline CDR1 and CDR2 sequences are SGHDN and FVKESK. Here the CDR3 reads CASSQGNEQFF. The CDR3 region has the DNA TGTGCCAGCAGCCAAGGCAATGAGCAGTTCTTC.

The CDR3 nucleotides read TGTGCCAGCAGCATGGACAGGGTCAATCAGCCCCAGCATTTT. Its protein is CASSMDRVNQPQHF. The V call is TRBV6-1, the J call TRBJ1-5; TRBD1 matches 8 bases. Germline assignment: CDR1 MNHNS and CDR2 SASEGT. V shed 6 bases, J shed 3 bases, and the junction held 4 bases outside the gene matches. This CDR3 has 14 amino acids.

The V gene is TRBV4-3, the J gene TRBJ2-7; no clear D. The CDR3 totals 15 residues. V lost 0 bases to trimming and J lost 5 bases, with 14 bases between them. Per germline, CDR1 LGHNA and CDR2 YSLEER. CDR3: CASSQEARVADEQYF. The CDR3 nucleotides are TGCGCCAGCAGCCAAGAAGCCCGCGTGGCAGACGAGCAGTACTTC.

The rearrangement joins TRBV2 to TRBJ2-7, with a tentative D call TRBD1 (6 bases). Germline lookup yields CDR1 SNHLY and CDR2 FYNNEI. CDR3 length: 16 amino acids. Trimming left V 0 bases short and J 0 bases short, with 12 bases between. CDR3 DNA sequence: TGTGCCAGCAGTGAAGCGCTTCGGACAGCCTCCTACGAGCAGTACTTC. Its protein is CASSEALRTASYEQYF.

V usage is TRBV27 and J usage is TRBJ2-1; 7 bases are shared with TRBD2. V shed 11 bases, J shed 7 bases, and the junction held 11 bases outside the gene matches. Germline CDR1 reads MNHEY; CDR2 reads SMNVEV (reference sequence). The CDR3 covers 13 residues. The CDR3 DNA sequence: TGTGCCCGTGCGGGGGAAATACCAAATGAGCAGTTCTTC. This sequence encodes CARAGEIPNEQFF.

This clone has more than one count but fewer than ten. This chain joins TRBV7-3 and TRBJ2-2; D may be TRBD1 (6 bases). The V and J ends lost 1 base and 6 bases respectively, with 9 bases between them. CDR1 is SGHTA and CDR2 is FQGTGA in the germline V gene. CDR3 size: 14 residues. This chain's CDR3 is CASSLSSGAGELFF. Here the CDR3 DNA reads TGTGCCAGCAGCTTAAGCTCAGGGGCCGGGGAGCTGTTTTTT.

The chain joins TRBV4-2 to TRBJ1-1; the match to TRBD1 covers 9 bases. The trim removed 5 bases at V and 4 bases at J, leaving 11 bases unmatched. The CDR3 totals 16 residues. Germline V gene lookup returns CDR1 LGHNA and CDR2 YNFKEQ. As DNA, the CDR3 is TGTGCCAGCAGCTTAGAGAGGGACAGGGCCCCCACTGAAGCTTTCTTT. It encodes CASSLERDRAPTEAFF.

The chain is built from TRBV9 and TRBJ2-7, with a tentative D call TRBD1 (6 bases). V was pared by 1 base and J by 2 bases, with 13 bases between. Germline V gene lookup returns CDR1 SGDLS and CDR2 YYNGEE. The CDR3 contains 15 residues. The CDR3 here is CASSVYPGQAYEQYF. The CDR3 coding sequence is TGTGCCAGCAGCGTATACCCGGGACAAGCCTACGAGCAGTACTTC.

This chain's CDR3 is CASSQEPAPGLAGEGTDTQYF. The DNA for the CDR3 is TGTGCCAGCAGCCAAGAGCCCGCCCCGGGACTAGCGGGAGAGGGTACAGATACGCAGTATTTT. The gene calls are TRBV14 and TRBJ2-3, with 14 bases matching TRBD2. The CDR3 runs to 21 residues. CDR1 and CDR2 (germline): SGHDN, FVKESK. The trim removed 0 bases at V and 3 bases at J, leaving 14 bases unmatched.

This clone occurred once. This may stem from a read error, because a much larger clone lies one nucleotide away. The same CDR3 arises from other DNA sequences in this sample as well. The chain recombines TRBV6-5 with TRBJ1-5; perhaps TRBD1 as D (6 bases). The CDR3 totals 15 residues. The V gene's germline CDR1 is MNHEY and CDR2 SVGAGI. The CDR3: CATGAGGRSNQPQHF. DNA of the CDR3: TGTGCCACCGGGGCGGGGGGCAGGAGCAATCAGCCTCAGCATTTT.

The CDR3 DNA follows: TGCGCCAGCAGCTTGGACGGCAGAACTAATGAAAAACTGTTTTTT. It specifies CASSLDGRTNEKLFF. This chain joins TRBV5-1 and TRBJ1-4; no firm D call. CDR1 and CDR2 (germline): SGHRS, YFSETQ. V lost 0 bases to trimming and J lost 1 base, with 7 bases between them. There are 15 residues in the CDR3.

The chain uses TRBV7-6 and TRBJ2-5; possibly TRBD1 or TRBD2 for D (5 bases each). Trimming took 4 bases from V and 5 from J, leaving 26 bases between them. This CDR3 is 18 amino acids long. From germline, CDR1 is SGHVS and CDR2 FNYEAQ. The CDR3 sequence is CASSSTYPGPVGLETQYF. DNA of the CDR3: TGTGCCAGCAGCTCTACGTACCCGGGACCGGTGGGCTTGGAGACCCAGTACTTC.

The V gene is TRBV7-2, the J gene TRBJ2-5; maybe TRBD2 (6 bases). CDR1 is SGHTA, CDR2 FQGNSA, per germline. The CDR3 runs to 12 residues. V was cut by 4 bases and J by 5 bases, with 8 bases left in between. The CDR3 loop is CASSWRGETQYF. The CDR3 bases are TGTGCCAGCAGCTGGCGGGGCGAGACCCAGTACTTC. Supplemented by reference TRBV7-2 and TRBJ2-5, the full variable domain reads GAGVSQSPSNKVTEKGKDVELRCDPISGHTALYWYRQSLGQGLEFLIYFQGNSAPDKSGLPSDRFSAERTGGSVSTLTIQRTQQEDSAVYLCASSWRGETQYFGPGTRLLVL.

The J gene is TRBJ2-3, the V gene TRBV28, with 7 bases lining up with TRBD1. V trimming: 8 bases; J trimming: 2 bases; junction bases outside the gene matches: 7. The CDR3 runs to 14 residues. The germline gives CDR1 MDHEN, CDR2 SYDVKM. Written as DNA, the CDR3 is TGTGCCAGCGCCGGGACAGACGTCACAGATACGCAGTATTTT. Translation gives CASAGTDVTDTQYF.

A few counts support this clone. The chain is built from TRBV7-9 and TRBJ2-1, with TRBD2 matching over 10 bases. There are 16 residues in the CDR3. Germline V gives CDR1 SEHNR, CDR2 FQNEAQ (reference sequence). With 5 bases clipped from V and 4 bases from J, the junction kept 8 bases outside the gene matches. The CDR3 region has the DNA TGTGCCAGCAGCCACTCAGCGGGAGGGCGATACAATGAGCAGTTCTTC. Protein sequence: CASSHSAGGRYNEQFF.

The chain joins TRBV25-1 to TRBJ2-7, with 12 bases that match TRBD2. V gave up 5 bases and J gave up 4 bases; unmatched junction bases: 15. Germline-derived CDR1 and CDR2 are MGHDK and SYGVNS. This CDR3 region has 18 residues. CDR3 in DNA: TGTGCCAGCAGTCCAATAGGACTAGCGGGAACATCCGGATACGAGCAGTACTTC. Protein sequence: CASSPIGLAGTSGYEQYF.

The V and J genes are TRBV5-4 and TRBJ2-7; TRBD2 matches at 9 bases. Germline CDR1 reads SGHNT; CDR2 reads YYREEE (reference sequence). The CDR3 has 14 residues. Unmatched junction bases numbered 6, after V lost 4 bases and J lost 4 bases. CDR3 DNA sequence: TGTGCCAGCAGCAATAGCGGGAGCTCTTACGAGCAGTACTTC. This sequence encodes CASSNSGSSYEQYF.

This chain joins TRBV10-2 and TRBJ2-4; D might be TRBD2 (6 bases). The CDR3 spans 13 residues. Germline CDR1 reads WSHSY; CDR2 reads SAAADI. V was trimmed by 3 bases and J by 8 bases, leaving 11 bases between them. CDR3 nucleotides: TGCGCCAGCAGTGACCGGGAGATGGACATTCAGTACTTC. Translated, it gives CASSDREMDIQYF.

This clone was picked up many times. The chain carries TRBV10-1 and TRBJ2-1, with unresolved D. CDR3 length: 15 residues. Germline-derived CDR1 and CDR2 are WNHNN and SYGVQD (reference sequence). V shed 4 bases and J shed 1 base, with 11 bases lying between them. CDR3 nucleotide sequence: TGCGCCAGCAGTGCGAAGGTAGAATCCTACAATGAGCAGTTCTTC. Protein sequence: CASSAKVESYNEQFF.

The chain has TRBV5-1 and TRBJ2-7, with TRBD2 matching 8 bases. After removal of 3 bases from V and 1 base from J, the junction contained 6 bases not matched to a gene. This CDR3 region has 15 residues. The germline V gene encodes CDR1 SGHRS and CDR2 YFSETQ. The CDR3 nucleotides are TGCGCCAGCAGCTCACTTAGCGGGACATCCTACGAGCAGTACTTC. Translating gives CASSSLSGTSYEQYF.

The table lists this clone with a count of one. This chain connects TRBV28 to TRBJ2-7; D gene unclear. V lost 4 bases to trimming and J lost 1 base, with 14 bases between them. The germline V gene encodes CDR1 MDHEN and CDR2 SYDVKM. CDR3 length: 15 amino acids. The CDR3 DNA follows: TGTGCCAGCAGTTACCTAACAGCCAGTTCCTACGAGCAGTACTTC. Residues: CASSYLTASSYEQYF.

Comments on this clone: One base separates it from a far larger clone, so it is likely a read error. The sample carries other DNA sequences with the same CDR3. V and J are TRBV6-5 and TRBJ2-7; a possible D gene is TRBD1 (5 bases). Trimming took 6 bases from V and 2 from J, leaving 8 bases between them. Germline-derived CDR1 and CDR2 are MNHEY and SVGAGI. This CDR3 has 12 residues. CDR3 nucleotides: TGTGCCAGCAGGGGGCTAGCCTACGAGCAGTACTTC. Protein product: CASRGLAYEQYF.

The CDR3 DNA reads TGTGCCAGCAGTTTATTCCCGACAGGGGGTTCCAATCAGCCCCAGCATTTT. This translates into CASSLFPTGGSNQPQHF. J is TRBJ1-5 and V is TRBV27; 9 bases match TRBD1. V shed 1 base and J 3 bases; nucleotides not matched to a gene: 7. The CDR3 runs 17 residues. Germline lookup yields CDR1 MNHEY and CDR2 SMNVEV (reference sequence).

This clone has only a few counts. Other DNA sequences in this specimen translate into the identical CDR3. This sequence joins TRBV7-9 and TRBJ2-1; TRBD1 aligns across 9 bases. The CDR3 loop spans 15 amino acids. CDR1 is SEHNR, CDR2 FQNEAQ, per germline (reference sequence). The ends lost 3 bases at V and 4 bases at J; junction bases unmatched: 4. CDR3 sequence reads: CASSFTGTGYNEQFF. CDR3 nucleotides: TGTGCCAGCAGCTTTACCGGGACAGGGTACAATGAGCAGTTCTTC.

This clone was found a few times. The rearrangement joins TRBV21-1 to TRBJ2-3. TRBV21-1 is a pseudogene segment. The CDR3 is 15 amino acids. The CDR3 region has the DNA TGTGCCAGCAGTGGGTTTCTTCCTGACACAGATACGCAGTATTTT. Residues: CASSGFLPDTDTQYF.

This clone was observed a handful of times. This chain connects TRBV7-2 to TRBJ1-1, with D uncertain. The V and J ends lost 2 bases and 2 bases respectively, with 9 bases between them. CDR3 length: 14 residues. Germline V CDR1 and CDR2: SGHTA, FQGNSA. The CDR3 is CASSLIVVNTEAFF. The CDR3, as DNA: TGTGCCAGCAGCTTAATTGTGGTTAACACTGAAGCTTTCTTT.

This sequence joins TRBV11-1 and TRBJ2-5; D gene unclear. The germline gives CDR1 SGHAT, CDR2 FQDESV (reference sequence). Trimming cost V 5 bases and J 2 bases, with 12 bases left between them. The CDR3 extends over 14 amino acids. The CDR3 here is CASSPQREQETQYF. The CDR3 bases are TGTGCCAGCAGCCCACAGCGAGAGCAAGAGACCCAGTACTTC.